This TCR beta chain was recorded in a study of blood T cells in healthy people across ages. This clonotype was seen more than once but under ten times. Its specificity is not known. Whole-study findings and limits: There were more naive CD4+ cells and higher diversity in long-lived donors than in aged donors.

The germline gives CDR1 SGHRS, CDR2 YFSETQ. This CDR3 has 13 amino acids. For the second PCR, which ran for roughly 6 to 11 cycles, a sample-barcoded 5' primer and a J-beta primer mix were used. Template switching added a 12-random-nucleotide identifier to every cDNA molecule. TCRdb independently ran MiXCR on the 5' RACE reads; one entry per CDR3 protein. The sample shows about 400,000 distinct CDR3 sequences, over 45% of them seen only once. A minimum of 5 micrograms of total RNA was extracted per sample. The sequencing input was blood. This receptor was identified in a man aged 55-75 years in good health. The chain combines TRBV5-1 with TRBJ2-4; D is uncertain. TRBJ2-7 explains the end of the DNA better; the J call may be wrong. CDR3 sequence: CASSWQAFHEQYF. The CDR3, as DNA: TGCGCCAGCAGCTGGCAGGCTTTCCACGAGCAGTACTTC.